Listed below are T cell receptor beta chains from one sample, sequenced in a study of shared clonotypes between healthy human individuals. This table comes from immunoSEQ multiplex PCR, and its TCRdb copy is limited to in-frame clones, with some not included. The sample holds approximately 440,000 clones, about 74% seen once. Sequenced: PBMCs. The receptors were gathered from a woman aged 40 to 49 in good health. Some clones in this sample may be carry-over from other donors' samples. Each CDR3 is given with its conserved first and last residue. The D gene is left open where the match is weak. The size field is filled for only some rows; it gives once, few, many or a size class.

-,TRBD1,TRBJ2-7,TRBV28,CASSLVGTGVNKQYF,TGTGCCAGCAGTTTAGTAGGAACAGGGGTAAACAAGCAGTACTTC
-,-,TRBJ2-7,TRBV5-1,CASTKLQGVDEQYF,TGCGCCAGCACCAAATTACAGGGTGTCGACGAGCAGTACTTC
-,-,TRBJ1-4,TRBV19,CASSSRLATNEKLFF,TGTGCCAGTAGTTCGAGGCTTGCAACTAATGAAAAACTGTTTTTT
-,-,TRBJ2-7,TRBV28,CASSRGGFEQYF,TGTGCCAGCAGCAGAGGGGGTTTCGAGCAGTACTTC
-,-,TRBJ1-1,TRBV7-9,CASSRRDTNTEAFF,TGTGCCAGCAGCCGCCGGGACACGAACACTGAAGCTTTCTTT
few,-,TRBJ1-2,TRBV7-9,CASSTVPMGYGYTF,TGTGCCAGCAGCACAGTACCAATGGGGTATGGCTACACCTTC
-,-,TRBJ1-1,TRBV6-6,CASSYRTAMNTEAFF,TGTGCCAGCAGTTACCGGACAGCCATGAACACTGAAGCTTTCTTT
-,TRBD1,TRBJ2-7,TRBV7-2,CASSLKTGQGSYEQYF,TGTGCCAGCAGCTTAAAGACGGGACAGGGGTCCTACGAGCAGTACTTC
-,-,TRBJ2-1,TRBV5-4,CASSLEGGAYNEQFF,TGTGCCAGCAGCTTGGAGGGGGGAGCCTACAATGAGCAGTTCTTC
-,-,TRBJ2-7,TRBV4-2,CASSQVQGSDYEQYF,TGTGCCAGCAGCCAAGTTCAGGGGTCGGACTACGAGCAGTACTTC
-,TRBD1,TRBJ1-2,TRBV14,CASSQDRQGLAGYTF,TGTGCCAGCAGCCAAGATAGACAGGGGTTGGCTGGCTACACCTTC
-,-,TRBJ2-1,TRBV5-1,CASSLDAGSSYNEQFF,TGCGCCAGCAGCTTGGACGCGGGGTCATCCTACAATGAGCAGTTCTTC
-,TRBD2,TRBJ2-7,TRBV6-6,CASSNQPGLSLEQYF,TGTGCCAGCAGTAACCAACCGGGACTATCCCTTGAGCAGTACTTC
-,TRBD1,TRBJ1-5,TRBV28,CASSISGTGGADQPQHF,TGTGCCAGCAGTATCTCCGGGACAGGGGGCGCGGATCAGCCCCAGCATTTT
-,-,TRBJ1-1,TRBV6-6,CASSPPGGTNTEAFF,TGTGCCAGCAGTCCCCCGGGGGGGACGAACACTGAAGCTTTCTTT
many,TRBD2,TRBJ2-7,TRBV28,CASSLTSGRAGEQYF,TGTGCCAGCAGTTTAACTAGCGGGAGGGCCGGCGAGCAGTACTTC
-,TRBD1,TRBJ2-7,TRBV5-1,CASSFGQGSYEQYF,TGCGCCAGCAGCTTTGGACAGGGCTCCTACGAGCAGTACTTC
-,-,TRBJ2-3,TRBV5-1,CASHRHPADTQYF,TGCGCCAGCCACAGACACCCTGCAGATACGCAGTATTTT
-,-,TRBJ2-7,TRBV9,CASSVGRRAGEQYF,TGTGCCAGCAGCGTAGGTCGCAGGGCTGGGGAGCAGTACTTC
-,-,TRBJ1-2,TRBV5-4,CASRGTGNYGYTF,TGTGCCAGCAGAGGGACGGGGAACTATGGCTACACCTTC
-,-,TRBJ2-5,TRBV20-1,CSARTQETQYF,TGCAGTGCTAGAACACAAGAGACCCAGTACTTC
once,-,TRBJ1-3,TRBV15,CATSRDKPGYSGNTIYF,TGTGCCACCAGCAGAGATAAGCCGGGATACTCTGGAAACACCATATATTTT
-,-,TRBJ1-5,TRBV5-4,CASTLGATSNQPQHF,TGTGCCAGCACCCTCGGGGCGACGAGCAATCAGCCCCAGCATTTT
-,TRBD2,TRBJ2-5,TRBV5-1,CASTNQRGLGETQYF,TGCGCCAGCACCAACCAGCGGGGCCTGGGAGAGACCCAGTACTTC
-,-,TRBJ1-3,TRBV7-9,CASTTGLGGNTIYF,TGTGCCAGCACCACGGGGTTGGGAGGAAACACCATATATTTT
many,TRBD2,TRBJ2-1,TRBV15,CATSRGGRALYNEQFF,TGTGCCACCAGCAGAGGCGGGAGGGCCCTCTACAATGAGCAGTTCTTC
-,-,TRBJ2-3,TRBV11-2,CASSLVRHSSDTQYF,TGTGCCAGCAGCTTAGTTCGTCACAGTTCAGATACGCAGTATTTT
-,-,TRBJ1-4,TRBV5-1,CASSLRATNEKLFF,TGCGCCAGCAGCTTGAGAGCAACTAATGAAAAACTGTTTTTT
-,-,TRBJ1-3,TRBV7-8,CASSPGGVNSGNTIYF,TGTGCCAGCAGCCCCGGGGGCGTTAACTCTGGAAACACCATATATTTT
-,-,TRBJ1-1,TRBV7-9,CASSPSTGSAFF,TGTGCCAGCAGCCCCTCTACCGGTTCGGCTTTCTTT
-,-,TRBJ1-5,TRBV15,CATSRDRGIFQPQHF,TGTGCCACCAGCAGAGATCGCGGGATTTTTCAGCCCCAGCATTTT
-,TRBD1,TRBJ1-5,TRBV7-2,CASSLEGGGDQPQHF,TGTGCCAGCAGCTTAGAAGGGGGCGGTGATCAGCCCCAGCATTTT
-,-,TRBJ2-7,TRBV19,CASSPRLTSYEQYF,TGTGCCAGTAGTCCGCGCTTAACGTCCTACGAGCAGTACTTC
-,TRBD1,TRBJ1-3,TRBV7-2,CASSLSQGATSGNTIYF,TGTGCCAGCAGCTTAAGCCAGGGGGCGACATCTGGAAACACCATATATTTT
-,TRBD1,TRBJ2-7,TRBV28,CASSLTGIYEQYF,TGTGCCAGCAGTCTGACAGGGATCTACGAGCAGTACTTC
-,TRBD2,TRBJ2-7,TRBV18,CASSPPSGSSQVQYF,TGTGCCAGCTCACCACCCAGCGGGAGTTCTCAGGTGCAGTACTTC
-,-,TRBJ2-5,TRBV5-1,CASSLGPEGEETQYF,TGCGCCAGCAGCTTGGGACCCGAAGGGGAAGAGACCCAGTACTTC
-,-,TRBJ2-7,TRBV4-2,CASRDLGTYEQYF,TGTGCCAGCAGGGACTTAGGGACCTACGAGCAGTACTTC
few,TRBD1,TRBJ2-7,TRBV2,CASRQDRDTSYEQYF,TGTGCCAGCAGGCAGGACAGGGATACCTCCTACGAGCAGTACTTC
once,-,TRBJ1-2,TRBV14,CASSQAGYGYTF,TGTGCCAGCAGCCAAGCCGGGTATGGCTACACCTTC
many,-,TRBJ1-2,TRBV7-2,CASSLVGYGYTF,TGTGCCAGCAGCTTAGTGGGGTATGGCTACACCTTC
-,TRBD2,TRBJ2-7,TRBV9,CASSSGSSYEQYF,TGTGCCAGCTCTAGCGGGAGCTCCTACGAGCAGTACTTC
few,-,TRBJ2-7,TRBV6-4,CASSEEAGEGNEQYF,TGTGCCAGCAGTGAGGAGGCCGGAGAGGGAAACGAGCAGTACTTC
-,-,TRBJ1-5,TRBV9,CASGGDSNQPQHF,TGTGCCAGCGGAGGGGATAGCAATCAGCCCCAGCATTTT
-,TRBD2,TRBJ2-7,TRBV4-1,CASSHRRASGSSYEQYF,TGCGCCAGCAGCCATCGTCGGGCTAGCGGGAGCTCCTACGAGCAGTACTTC